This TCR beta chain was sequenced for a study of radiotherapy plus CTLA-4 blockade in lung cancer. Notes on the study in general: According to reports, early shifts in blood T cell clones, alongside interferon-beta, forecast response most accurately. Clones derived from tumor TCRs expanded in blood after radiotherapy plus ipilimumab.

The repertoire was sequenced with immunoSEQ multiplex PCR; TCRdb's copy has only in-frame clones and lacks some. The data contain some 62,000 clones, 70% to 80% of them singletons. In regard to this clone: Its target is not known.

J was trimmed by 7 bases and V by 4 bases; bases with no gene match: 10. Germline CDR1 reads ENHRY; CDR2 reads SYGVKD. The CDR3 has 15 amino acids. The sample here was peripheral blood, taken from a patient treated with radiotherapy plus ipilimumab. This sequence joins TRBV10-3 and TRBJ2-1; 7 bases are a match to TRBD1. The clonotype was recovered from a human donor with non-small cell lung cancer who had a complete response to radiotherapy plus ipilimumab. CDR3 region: CAISVYGTAENEQFF. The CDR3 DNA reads TGTGCCATCAGTGTATACGGGACAGCAGAAAATGAGCAGTTCTTC.